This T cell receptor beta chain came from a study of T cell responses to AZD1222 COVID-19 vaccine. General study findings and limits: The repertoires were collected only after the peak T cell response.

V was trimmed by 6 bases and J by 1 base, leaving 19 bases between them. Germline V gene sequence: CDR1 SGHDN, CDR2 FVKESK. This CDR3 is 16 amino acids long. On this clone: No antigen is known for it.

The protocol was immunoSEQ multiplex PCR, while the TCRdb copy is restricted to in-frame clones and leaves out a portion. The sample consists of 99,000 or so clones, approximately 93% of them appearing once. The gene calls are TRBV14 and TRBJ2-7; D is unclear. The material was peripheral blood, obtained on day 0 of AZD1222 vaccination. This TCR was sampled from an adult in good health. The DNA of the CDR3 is TGTGCCAGCAGTCGGACCGGTCAGCAAAAATCCTACGAGCAGTACTTC. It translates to CASSRTGQQKSYEQYF. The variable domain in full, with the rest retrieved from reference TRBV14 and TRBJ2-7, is EAGVTQFPSHSVIEKGQTVTLRCDPISGHDNLYWYRRVMGKEIKFLLHFVKESKQDESGMPNNRFLAERTGGTYSTLKVQPAELEDSGVYFCASSRTGQQKSYEQYFGPGTRLTVT.